Listed below are T cell receptor beta chains from one sample, sequenced in a study of blood T cell repertoires in COVID-19. This table comes from immunoSEQ multiplex PCR, and its TCRdb copy is limited to in-frame clones, with some not included. The sample holds more than 95,000 clones, around four fifths seen once. The sample consisted of peripheral blood. These receptor sequences come from a man older than 75 with active or convalescent COVID-19. The CDR3 runs from the conserved cysteine through the conserved F or W. The D gene is left open where the match is weak. Clone size is stated in some rows and not others, as once, few, many or a class when expanded.

v_call: TRBV9; clone_size: .; j_call: TRBJ2-1; d_call: .; cdr3_nt: TGTGCCAGCAGCTCCGCGGGGATCTACAATGAGCAGTTCTTC; cdr3_aa: CASSSAGIYNEQFF
v_call: TRBV19; clone_size: .; j_call: TRBJ2-2; d_call: TRBD1; cdr3_nt: TGTGCCAGTAGGAAGGGACAGGGAGCGATCGCCGGGGAGCTGTTTTTT; cdr3_aa: CASRKGQGAIAGELFF
v_call: TRBV19; clone_size: .; j_call: TRBJ2-7; d_call: .; cdr3_nt: TGTGCCAGTAAACGGGAGTTCTCCTACGAGCAGTACTTC; cdr3_aa: CASKREFSYEQYF
v_call: TRBV11-2; clone_size: few; j_call: TRBJ2-5; d_call: TRBD2; cdr3_nt: TGTGCCAGCAGCTTAGAGCGGGGGGGAGAGACCCAGTACTTC; cdr3_aa: CASSLERGGETQYF
v_call: TRBV3-1/TRBV3-2; clone_size: once; j_call: TRBJ2-1; d_call: TRBD2; cdr3_nt: TGTGCCAGCAGCCGGCTAGCGGGGGGAAGAGGGGAGTACAATGAGCAGTTCTTC; cdr3_aa: CASSRLAGGRGEYNEQFF
v_call: TRBV5-4; clone_size: .; j_call: TRBJ2-7; d_call: .; cdr3_nt: TGTGCCAGCAGCTTGTCACAGGGAGGGGGCGAGCAGTACTTC; cdr3_aa: CASSLSQGGGEQYF
v_call: TRBV6-5; clone_size: .; j_call: TRBJ1-1; d_call: TRBD1; cdr3_nt: TGTGCCAGCACCCGGGACAGGGGGCGGGACACTGAAGCTTTCTTT; cdr3_aa: CASTRDRGRDTEAFF
v_call: TRBV19; clone_size: .; j_call: TRBJ1-4; d_call: TRBD1; cdr3_nt: TGTGCCACCAAGCCAACGGGACAGGGAGGGGAAAAACTGTTTTTT; cdr3_aa: CATKPTGQGGEKLFF
v_call: TRBV6-2/TRBV6-3; clone_size: .; j_call: TRBJ1-2; d_call: .; cdr3_nt: TGTGCCAGCAGCCCCCAGGGAAGTGGCTACACCTTC; cdr3_aa: CASSPQGSGYTF
v_call: TRBV11-3; clone_size: .; j_call: TRBJ1-5; d_call: .; cdr3_nt: TGTGCCAGCAGCCGGACCTTATTCCCGGGGGATCAGCCCCAGCATTTT; cdr3_aa: CASSRTLFPGDQPQHF
v_call: TRBV6-2/TRBV6-3; clone_size: .; j_call: TRBJ2-7; d_call: .; cdr3_nt: TGTGCCAGCAGTCCCCTCTCCTACGAGCAGTACTTC; cdr3_aa: CASSPLSYEQYF
v_call: TRBV30; clone_size: .; j_call: TRBJ1-5; d_call: TRBD1; cdr3_nt: TGTGCCTGGAGTGTAGGGACAGGGGACGGTCAGCCCCAGCATTTT; cdr3_aa: CAWSVGTGDGQPQHF
v_call: TRBV7-2; clone_size: .; j_call: TRBJ1-6; d_call: TRBD1; cdr3_nt: TGTGCCAGCAGACGGGACAGCTATAATTCACCCCTCCACTTT; cdr3_aa: CASRRDSYNSPLHF
v_call: TRBV19; clone_size: once; j_call: TRBJ2-2; d_call: TRBD1; cdr3_nt: TGTGCCAGTAGTACGGGACAGGGTGGCACCGGGGAGCTGTTTTTT; cdr3_aa: CASSTGQGGTGELFF
v_call: TRBV7-2; clone_size: .; j_call: TRBJ1-1; d_call: .; cdr3_nt: TGTGCCAGCAGCTTAGGCAAGGGGTTGAACACTGAAGCTTTCTTT; cdr3_aa: CASSLGKGLNTEAFF
v_call: TRBV19; clone_size: .; j_call: TRBJ1-4; d_call: .; cdr3_nt: TGTGCCAGTGCTGAGGGGGGGGCTAATGAAAAACTGTTTTTT; cdr3_aa: CASAEGGANEKLFF
v_call: TRBV5-5; clone_size: .; j_call: TRBJ1-5; d_call: .; cdr3_nt: TGTGCCAGCAGCCCAACCGGGTTTTCAAATCAGCCCCAGCATTTT; cdr3_aa: CASSPTGFSNQPQHF
v_call: TRBV18; clone_size: .; j_call: TRBJ1-2; d_call: TRBD1; cdr3_nt: TGTGCCAGCTCAGAGAACCGACAGGGTCTATATGGCTACACCTTC; cdr3_aa: CASSENRQGLYGYTF
v_call: TRBV3-1/TRBV3-2; clone_size: .; j_call: TRBJ2-1; d_call: .; cdr3_nt: TGTGCCAGCAGCCTAACTAACAATGAGCAGTTCTTC; cdr3_aa: CASSLTNNEQFF
v_call: TRBV7-9; clone_size: .; j_call: TRBJ1-6; d_call: TRBD1; cdr3_nt: TGTGCCAGCAGCCAATCCGGGACAGGGGGTTCACCCCTCCACTTT; cdr3_aa: CASSQSGTGGSPLHF
v_call: TRBV3-1/TRBV3-2; clone_size: .; j_call: TRBJ2-1; d_call: .; cdr3_nt: TGTGCCAGCAGCCCCATACGAAGGGGACTTGACTACAATGAGCAGTTCTTC; cdr3_aa: CASSPIRRGLDYNEQFF
v_call: TRBV2; clone_size: .; j_call: TRBJ1-1; d_call: TRBD1; cdr3_nt: TGTGCCAGCAGTGAACAGGGGGCGGCTTCCACTGAAGCTTTCTTT; cdr3_aa: CASSEQGAASTEAFF
v_call: TRBV18; clone_size: .; j_call: TRBJ1-5; d_call: TRBD1; cdr3_nt: TGTGCCAGCTCACCTTGGACAGGGGGGGAAGGCAATCAGCCCCAGCATTTT; cdr3_aa: CASSPWTGGEGNQPQHF
v_call: TRBV24-1; clone_size: few; j_call: TRBJ1-2; d_call: TRBD1; cdr3_nt: TGTGCCACCAGTGATCCCGGACAGGGGGGAGGCTACACCTTC; cdr3_aa: CATSDPGQGGGYTF
v_call: TRBV6-5; clone_size: .; j_call: TRBJ1-2; d_call: .; cdr3_nt: TGTGCCAGCAGTTACGGGGACTCCGGCGGAGGCTACACCTTC; cdr3_aa: CASSYGDSGGGYTF
v_call: TRBV24-1; clone_size: once; j_call: TRBJ2-1; d_call: TRBD2; cdr3_nt: TGTGCCACCAGTGAGACGAGCGGGGTGTTCTACAATGAGCAGTTCTTC; cdr3_aa: CATSETSGVFYNEQFF
v_call: TRBV5-1; clone_size: .; j_call: TRBJ2-1; d_call: .; cdr3_nt: TGCGCCAGCAGCTTGGACAGTTCCTCCTACAATGAGCAGTTCTTC; cdr3_aa: CASSLDSSSYNEQFF
v_call: TRBV7-2; clone_size: .; j_call: TRBJ2-3; d_call: TRBD2; cdr3_nt: TGTGCCAGCAGCTTCGGCGGGGGGACAGATACGCAGTATTTT; cdr3_aa: CASSFGGGTDTQYF
v_call: TRBV19; clone_size: .; j_call: TRBJ1-3; d_call: .; cdr3_nt: TGTGCCAGTAGTAGACCCGGGGGGGGAAGTGGAAACACCATATATTTT; cdr3_aa: CASSRPGGGSGNTIYF
v_call: TRBV7-6; clone_size: once; j_call: TRBJ2-5; d_call: TRBD2; cdr3_nt: TGTGCCAGCAGCCCTCGACTAGCGGGGGGGCCCGACATGGGAGAGACCCAGTACTTC; cdr3_aa: CASSPRLAGGPDMGETQYF
v_call: TRBV7-3; clone_size: .; j_call: TRBJ2-5; d_call: .; cdr3_nt: TGTGCCAGCAGCTTACAGGGGTCTAGAAAGACCCAGTACTTC; cdr3_aa: CASSLQGSRKTQYF
v_call: TRBV2; clone_size: .; j_call: TRBJ2-1; d_call: .; cdr3_nt: TGTGCCAGCAGTGAGGTGGTGAGTTACAATGAGCAGTTCTTC; cdr3_aa: CASSEVVSYNEQFF
v_call: TRBV28; clone_size: .; j_call: TRBJ2-7; d_call: TRBD2; cdr3_nt: TGTGCCAGCAGTTCGATCGGGGGGGCGGCCTACGAGCAGTACTTC; cdr3_aa: CASSSIGGAAYEQYF
v_call: TRBV4-3; clone_size: .; j_call: TRBJ1-2; d_call: TRBD1; cdr3_nt: TGCGCCAGCAGCCACGTCGGGACAGGGAACTATGGCTACACCTTC; cdr3_aa: CASSHVGTGNYGYTF
v_call: TRBV6-2/TRBV6-3; clone_size: .; j_call: TRBJ2-2; d_call: .; cdr3_nt: TGTGCCAGCAGTTGGGGGGACACCGGGGAGCTGTTTTTT; cdr3_aa: CASSWGDTGELFF
v_call: TRBV2; clone_size: .; j_call: TRBJ2-5; d_call: .; cdr3_nt: TGTGCCAGCAGTGGCCGGGACCAAGAGACCCAGTACTTC; cdr3_aa: CASSGRDQETQYF